This TCR beta chain was retrieved from a study of cytomegalovirus exposure and HLA in healthy donors. Study results and limitations: The productive fraction for most TCR beta V segments was about 87% or about 30% in an earlier analysis. The study labeled 150 or so TCR beta chains cytomegalovirus-associated.

PCR amplification relied on 60 Vbeta primers (plus 13 Jbeta primers). Profiled with immunoSEQ multiplex PCR; TCRdb holds only in-frame clones, not every one. The sample consists of around 140,000 clones, roughly 74% of them appearing once. A remark on this clone: What it recognizes is unknown.

The CDR3 is made up of 14 amino acids. V lost 0 bases and J lost 0, with 6 bases in between. Germline V gene data show CDR1 as MNHNS and CDR2 as SASEGT. This receptor was taken from a woman in her late teens or twenties in good health and CMV-seropositive. Material: PBMCs. The V call is TRBV6-1, the J call TRBJ2-7, with D tentatively TRBD1 (6 bases). CDR3 in DNA: TGTGCCAGCAGTGAAGCAGGGGGCTCCTACGAGCAGTACTTC. Translated: CASSEAGGSYEQYF.